Following are 18 T cell receptor beta chains from one sample sequenced in a study of T cell repertoires in cytomegalovirus infection. One entry per CDR3 protein, called by TCRdb with MiXCR from the reads. This table holds about 680,000 distinct CDR3 sequences, approximately 24% found once. The sample taken for sequencing was CD8+ T cells from PBMCs. These receptors came from a human donor in good health (CMV status not recorded). Some clones in this sample may be carry-over from other donors' samples.

CDR3 amino acids: CASSPIGQGADEQYF. The DNA of the CDR3 is TGCGCCAGCAGCCCAATAGGACAGGGGGCCGACGAGCAGTACTTC. The chain uses TRBV4-1 and TRBJ2-7, with 11 bases that match TRBD1. CDR3 length: 15 residues. Germline CDR1 reads MGHRA; CDR2 reads YSYEKL. Trimming removed 4 bases from V and 5 bases from J; junction bases left unmatched: 7.

There are a few counts of this clonotype. The chain employs TRBV7-2 and TRBJ2-2, with D hard to call. With 2 bases removed from V and 5 bases from J, the gap between germline ends came to 9 bases. CDR3 length: 14 residues. Germline-derived CDR1 and CDR2 are SGHTA and FQGNSA. The CDR3 DNA is TGTACCAGCAGCTTAATCAGCGTAACCGGGGAGCTGTTTTTT. Translated, it gives CTSSLISVTGELFF. Full variable domain (missing parts from reference TRBV7-2 and TRBJ2-2): GAGVSQSPSNKVTEKGKDVELRCDPISGHTALYWYRQSLGQGLEFLIYFQGNSAPDKSGLPSDRFSAERTGGSVSTLTIQRTQQEDSAVYLCTSSLISVTGELFFGEGSRLTVL.

V usage is TRBV20-1 and J usage is TRBJ2-7; D ambiguous. From germline, CDR1 is DFQATT and CDR2 SNEGSKA (reference sequence). Trimming left V 3 bases short and J 0 bases short, with 6 bases between. The CDR3 is 12 amino acids. Here the CDR3 reads CSASPGSYEQYV. The CDR3 DNA is TGCAGTGCTAGTCCCGGCTCCTACGAGCAGTACGTC.

This clonotype was recorded a few times. The chain combines TRBV11-3 with TRBJ2-3; 8 nucleotides align to TRBD1. This CDR3 has 18 amino acids. Looked up from germline, CDR1 is SGHNT and CDR2 is YENEEA. Losses at the gene ends were 0 bases for V and 2 bases for J; bases not matched to a gene: 10. This chain's CDR3 is CASSLDFPGTGHTDTQYF. In DNA, the CDR3 is TGTGCCAGCAGCTTAGATTTTCCCGGGACAGGTCACACAGATACGCAGTATTTT.

Ten or more counts support this clonotype. The chain is built from TRBV12-3 or TRBV12-4 and TRBJ1-1, with D uncertain. Trimming took 1 base from V and 3 from J, leaving 6 bases between them. This CDR3 has 13 amino acids. In DNA, the CDR3 is TGTGCCAGCAGTTTAGGGCAGTACACTGAAGCTTTCTTT. Encoded protein: CASSLGQYTEAFF.

This clonotype is a singleton in its sample. A read error is possible here, since a much larger clone lies one base away. This chain links TRBV7-6 with TRBJ1-2, with D perhaps matching TRBD1 (6 bases). The CDR3 consists of 15 residues. Germline CDR1 and CDR2: SGHVS and FNYEAQ. Trimming shortened V by 5 bases and J by 8 bases, and 21 bases separated the two germline ends. The DNA of the CDR3 is TGTGCCAGCAGCGGCGACATTCAGGGGAGAGAAGGCTACACCTTC. The encoded protein is CASSGDIQGREGYTF.

This clonotype was observed many times. The chain links TRBV7-8 to TRBJ1-1; weak D call: TRBD1 (6 bases). Trimming removed 4 bases from V and 0 bases from J, with 15 bases in between. CDR3 length: 16 residues. In germline, CDR1 is SGHVS, CDR2 FQNEAQ. The CDR3 loop reads CASSSGTPFMNTEAFF. CDR3 DNA sequence: TGTGCCAGCAGCTCAGGGACACCCTTCATGAACACTGAAGCTTTCTTT.

The chain joins TRBV2 to TRBJ2-1, with 8 bases that match TRBD1. Trimming at V came to 3 bases and at J to 4 bases, leaving 2 bases not matched to a gene. The CDR3 length is 14 residues. Germline V CDR1 and CDR2: SNHLY, FYNNEI. As DNA, the CDR3 is TGTGCCAGCAGTGACGGACAGGGATACAATGAGCAGTTCTTC. As protein: CASSDGQGYNEQFF.

This clonotype was observed a few times. This sequence joins TRBV7-6 and TRBJ2-7; D ambiguous. Germline lookup yields CDR1 SGHVS and CDR2 FNYEAQ. The CDR3 covers 14 residues. V lost 4 bases, J lost 4 bases, and 14 bases lay in between. The DNA of the CDR3 is TGTGCCAGCAGCTCGCACCCTGCCAGGTACGAGCAGTACTTC. Encoded protein: CASSSHPARYEQYF.

This chain's CDR3 is CATSRDVEGTEAFF. The CDR3, as DNA: TGTGCCACCAGCAGAGATGTGGAGGGAACTGAAGCTTTCTTT. This chain uses TRBV15 with TRBJ1-1; D uncertain. The CDR3 covers 14 residues. V gave up 0 bases and J gave up 5 bases, with 10 bases separating them. Germline values: CDR1 LNHNV, CDR2 YYDKDF (reference sequence).

The V and J genes are TRBV15 and TRBJ2-1; D gene uncertain. From germline, CDR1 is LNHNV and CDR2 YYDKDF (reference sequence). The CDR3 length is 16 residues. V was clipped by 4 bases and J by 3 bases, with 16 bases between them. CDR3 nucleotides: TGTGCCACCAGCATTTTGACCTCCCGATACTACAATGAGCAGTTCTTC. Its protein is CATSILTSRYYNEQFF. The full variable domain, rest sourced from reference TRBV15 and TRBJ2-1, is DAMVIQNPRYQVTQFGKPVTLSCSQTLNHNVMYWYQQKSSQAPKLLFHYYDKDFNNEADTPDNFQSRRPNTSFCFLDIRSPGLGDTAMYLCATSILTSRYYNEQFFGPGTRLTVL.

In this sample, this clonotype turned up many times. The rearrangement joins TRBV7-2 to TRBJ2-7; D is tentatively TRBD1 or TRBD2 (5 bases each). The germline V and J ends were trimmed by 3 bases and 4 bases, with 13 bases remaining between them. Germline assignment: CDR1 SGHTA and CDR2 FQGNSA. The CDR3 spans 14 residues. CDR3 DNA: TGTGCCAGCAGCTTGGGACCCGACCGATACGAGCAGTACTTC. This encodes CASSLGPDRYEQYF.

The chain couples TRBV20-1 to TRBJ2-7, with D possibly TRBD2 on 5 matching bases. Germline V CDR1 and CDR2: DFQATT, SNEGSKA (reference sequence). Trimming pared 3 bases from V and 7 bases from J, leaving 16 bases between. CDR3 length: 13 amino acids. CDR3 loop: CSASGSGLREQYF. The CDR3 nucleotides read TGCAGTGCTAGCGGCAGCGGCTTACGGGAGCAGTACTTC.

This clonotype was detected ten times or more. The CDR3 loop is CASSPKDGREQYV. CDR3 sequence (DNA): TGTGCCAGCAGCCCAAAGGACGGCCGGGAGCAGTACGTC. The V and J genes are TRBV7-2 and TRBJ2-7; D gene uncertain. Germline values: CDR1 SGHTA, CDR2 FQGNSA. The CDR3 consists of 13 residues. V was clipped by 5 bases and J by 7 bases, with 15 bases between them.

This chain links TRBV7-9 with TRBJ1-2; D perhaps matches TRBD1 (6 bases). This CDR3 has 15 amino acids. Germline V gene sequence: CDR1 SEHNR, CDR2 FQNEAQ (reference sequence). Trimming left V 1 base short and J 3 bases short, with 12 bases between. CDR3 DNA: TGTGCCAGCAGCTTAGTGGGGGCGTCGGACTATGGCTACACCTTC. Translation gives CASSLVGASDYGYTF.

This rearrangement joins TRBV6-6 to TRBJ2-1, with D perhaps given as TRBD1 or TRBD2 (6 bases each). The V end was cut by 6 bases, the J end by 8 bases, with 17 bases between. The CDR3 has 14 residues. The germline CDR1 and CDR2 sequences are MNHNY and SVGAGI (reference sequence). CDR3 region: CASSLTGARDEQFF. The CDR3 coding sequence is TGTGCCAGCAGCCTGACGGGGGCGCGGGATGAGCAGTTCTTC.

This clonotype was seen a few times. The chain links TRBV6-2 or TRBV6-3 to TRBJ2-2; D is possibly TRBD2 (6 bases). CDR3 length equals 15 residues. Germline V CDR1 and CDR2: MNHEY, SVGEGT. Trimming pared 5 bases from V and 4 bases from J, leaving 14 bases between. CDR3 sequence reads: CASSPIGGLTGELFF. The CDR3 nucleotides read TGTGCCAGCAGTCCCATAGGAGGGCTCACCGGGGAGCTGTTTTTT.

The CDR3 region is CAISESVRGARDNEQFF. The CDR3 DNA reads as TGTGCCATCAGTGAGTCGGTGCGGGGGGCCCGGGACAATGAGCAGTTCTTC. The chain couples TRBV10-3 to TRBJ2-1; 8 bases fit TRBD2. The trim removed 0 bases at V and 5 bases at J, leaving 9 bases unmatched. Germline lookup yields CDR1 ENHRY and CDR2 SYGVKD. The CDR3 is 17 residues long.